This T cell receptor beta chain was sequenced for a study of blood T cell repertoires in COVID-19 (TCRdb year 2020). Study-wide context: Samples covering the acute and convalescent phases of COVID-19 were provided by collaborators in the United States, Italy and Spain. The material from the prospective study consisted of cDNA or gDNA derived from T cells, B-cell-depleted T cells, or PBMCs. Deeply sampled blood TCRbeta repertoires from subjects exposed to, actively infected with, or recovered from COVID-19 were included in the dataset. The repertoires were released in a freely available public database intended as a resource for research on the immune response to SARS-CoV-2. The samples were drawn from the first 160 participants of the ongoing ImmuneRACE study and from 950 to 1,500 subjects provided by 6 global collaborators. Sample metadata almost always included a de-identified subject ID, COVID-19 status, age in years and sex. Where available, HLA class I and class II types were obtained from metadata supplied by the sample provider rather than from assay-based typing.

The research as a whole found: Clinical and demographic metadata were provided uncurated, with the amount varying by source and participant.

In the prospective study, participants were about 18 to 90 years old, resided in fewer than 25 geographic areas of the United States, and were enrolled through a virtual design. In the prospective study, cohorts were assigned on the basis of participant-reported clinical history obtained from a screening survey and a study questionnaire. Recovered participants in ImmuneRACE Cohort 3 were defined as having two consecutive negative NP/OP PCR tests, clearance from a healthcare professional, or resolution of symptoms. In the prospective study, mobile phlebotomists collected whole blood, serum and a nasopharyngeal or oropharyngeal swab from each participant. Participants in the prospective study had the option to provide additional blood draws and questionnaires over a roughly two-month period. Blood samples from the prospective study were shipped frozen or at room temperature prior to DNA extraction.

About this clone itself: The antigen it binds to is not known. Base qualities are not provided; no much larger clone lies one nucleotide away.

CDR1 is given as LNHDA and CDR2 as SQIVND, both from the germline V gene (reference sequence). Counted from cysteine to phenylalanine, this CDR3 has 12 amino acids. Left in the record is the CDR3 DNA by itself, 36 bases read in frame from the first base. The germline ends are 10 bases apart after V is trimmed by 7 bases and J by 4 bases. The immunoSEQ Assay, a bias-controlled multiplex PCR, was used to amplify TCRbeta CDR3 regions from genomic DNA. The authors' analysis ran thus. The number of nucleated cells in each sample was estimated by amplification of reference gene primers within the assay. To quantify the absolute abundance of each unique TCRbeta CDR3 rearrangement, sequence reads were collapsed and filtered. For each sample, productive Simpson clonality was calculated by taking the square root of Simpson's diversity index across productive rearrangements. This immuneACCESS table, as held by TCRdb, lists in-frame sequences with V and J called but not all clones. Of the missing ones, under half trace to an unresolved V gene in checked studies; the others have no known cause. D and trimming come from the DNA, and the V and J calls and clone size come from that table. The sample contains more than 150,000 clones, approximately 85% of them found a single time. The ten largest clones take up 10% to 15% of the sample.

The clonotype originates from a man aged 35 to 55 who had recovered from COVID-19. Sequencing was done on a sample of PBMCs or T cells enriched from blood (not recorded which). This chain joins TRBV19 to TRBJ1-2; the D gene remains uncertain. The CDR3 protein: CASTEHRYGYTF. The nucleotides are TGTGCCAGTACAGAACATCGCTATGGCTACACCTTC.